This T cell receptor beta chain was sequenced during a study of T cells in Graves' hyperthyroidism and ophthalmopathy. It was uncontrolled infection, other autoimmune disease, pregnancy or lactation that excluded patients. On the basis of clinical symptoms, serum thyroxine and TRAb, thyroid ultrasound and orbital computed tomography, diagnoses were made. The PBMCs were taken from around 9 ml of fresh peripheral blood. Germline V gene lookup returns CDR1 LGHNA and CDR2 YSLEER. This CDR3 has 15 residues. V was trimmed by 6 bases and J by 1 base, leaving 13 bases between them. RNA transcripts were the template for amplifying TCR beta CDR3 regions. An initial round of RT-PCR targeting the TCR CDR3 relied on the HTBI primer set. TCRdb ran MiXCR on the multiplex PCR reads and lists one entry per CDR3 protein. The table shows around 500,000 distinct CDR3 sequences, with 22% occurring only once.

The chain uses TRBV4-3 and TRBJ2-1; maybe TRBD1 (6 bases). The sequenced sample was blood. The TCR sequence derives from a woman in her sixties or seventies with Graves' ophthalmopathy. CDR3 amino acids: CASSRGQLSYNEQFF. For the CDR3, the DNA is TGCGCCAGCAGTCGAGGACAGTTATCCTACAATGAGCAGTTCTTC.